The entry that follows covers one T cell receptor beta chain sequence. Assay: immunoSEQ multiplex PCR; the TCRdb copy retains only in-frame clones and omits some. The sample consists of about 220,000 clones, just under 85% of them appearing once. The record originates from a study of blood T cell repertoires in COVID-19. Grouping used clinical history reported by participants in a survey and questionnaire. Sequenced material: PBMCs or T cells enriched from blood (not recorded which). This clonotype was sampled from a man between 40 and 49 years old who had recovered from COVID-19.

The CDR3 loop reads CANRRTGDNSPLHF. In DNA form, the CDR3 reads TGTGCCAACAGGCGGACAGGAGATAATTCACCCCTCCACTTT. The genes are TRBV4-2 and TRBJ1-6, with TRBD1 matching 7 bases. Germline CDR1 LGHNA, CDR2 YNFKEQ. Trimming removed 10 bases from V and 5 bases from J; junction bases left unmatched: 8. This CDR3 region has 14 residues.